Listed below are T cell receptor beta chains from one sample, sequenced in a study of blood T cell repertoires in COVID-19. Here immunoSEQ multiplex PCR was the method, and the copy in TCRdb shows in-frame clones only, minus some. The sample shows 200,000 to 300,000 clones, around 87% of them seen only once. Sequencing was performed on peripheral blood. The source is an older woman with COVID-19, enrolled during active disease. Each CDR3 is given with its conserved first and last residue. A D gene is named only where the DNA matches it firmly. A row's size may be missing; if present it is once, few, many or a size class.

>TRBV12-3/TRBV12-4|NA|TRBJ2-3|13|NA
CASSFYSQATQYF
TGTGCCAGCAGTTTCTACTCCCAGGCTACGCAGTATTTT
>TRBV7-2|NA|TRBJ1-4|18|NA
CASSPQGLWGATNEKLFF
TGTGCCAGCAGTCCCCAAGGTTTGTGGGGCGCAACTAATGAAAAACTGTTTTTT
>TRBV6-5|NA|TRBJ1-2|13|NA
CASSFPGFRGYTF
TGTGCCAGCAGTTTCCCCGGGTTCCGGGGCTACACCTTC
>TRBV5-4|TRBD1|TRBJ1-2|16|NA
CASSRDFTGGVMSYTF
TGTGCCAGCAGCCGAGACTTTACAGGGGGCGTGATGAGCTACACCTTC
>TRBV30|NA|TRBJ1-3|14|NA
CAWSVAGSGNTIYF
TGTGCCTGGAGTGTAGCGGGATCCGGAAACACCATATATTTT
>TRBV11-3|TRBD1|TRBJ2-1|15|once
CASSLSGQGLVEQFF
TGTGCCAGCAGCTTATCGGGACAGGGGTTGGTAGAGCAGTTCTTC
>TRBV28|TRBD1|TRBJ1-2|14|once
CASKRQGAGYGYTF
TGTGCCAGCAAGAGACAGGGGGCCGGCTATGGCTACACCTTC
>TRBV20-1|NA|TRBJ2-7|11|NA
CSAMGGYEQYF
TGCAGTGCTATGGGGGGCTACGAGCAGTACTTC
>TRBV5-1|TRBD2|TRBJ2-3|16|NA
CASSLPSGSGAGGQYF
TGCGCCAGCAGCCTTCCTAGCGGGAGTGGGGCCGGGGGGCAGTATTTT
>TRBV3-1/TRBV3-2|TRBD1|TRBJ1-5|15|NA
CASSQGQGAAEPQHF
TGTGCCAGCAGCCAGGGACAGGGGGCAGCGGAGCCCCAGCATTTT
>TRBV6-5|NA|TRBJ2-2|14|once
CASSPGRGTGELFF
TGTGCCAGCAGCCCCGGGAGAGGGACCGGGGAGCTGTTTTTT
>TRBV18|NA|TRBJ2-5|15|once
CASSPIGTQQETQYF
TGTGCCAGCTCACCGATCGGGACTCAACAGGAGACCCAGTACTTC
>TRBV3-1/TRBV3-2|TRBD1|TRBJ1-2|14|NA
CASSQPGQYYGYTF
TGTGCCAGCAGCCAACCGGGACAGTACTATGGCTACACCTTC
>TRBV7-2|NA|TRBJ2-1|14|NA
CASSSDFSYNEQFF
TGTGCCAGCAGCTCGGACTTCTCCTACAATGAGCAGTTCTTC
>TRBV7-6|NA|TRBJ1-4|17|NA
CASSLFSGGTTNEKLFF
TGTGCCAGCAGCTTATTTTCGGGGGGGACAACTAATGAAAAACTGTTTTTT
>TRBV27|TRBD2|TRBJ2-2|15|once
CASSSRLAANGELFF
TGTGCCAGCAGCTCAAGACTAGCCGCAAACGGGGAGCTGTTTTTT
>TRBV19|TRBD2|TRBJ2-1|13|once
CASSRTTSGEQFF
TGTGCCAGTAGTAGAACGACTAGCGGTGAGCAGTTCTTC
>TRBV24-1|NA|TRBJ2-3|12|NA
CATISETDTQYF
TGTGCCACCATTTCGGAGACAGATACGCAGTATTTT
>TRBV11-2|NA|TRBJ1-3|13|few
CASSLAAGNTIYF
TGTGCCAGCAGCTTGGCAGCTGGAAACACCATATATTTT
>TRBV6-5|TRBD1|TRBJ1-1|15|once
CASSSPAGGSTEAFF
TGTGCCAGCAGTTCCCCCGCAGGGGGTAGCACTGAAGCTTTCTTT
>TRBV28|TRBD1|TRBJ2-7|12|NA
CASRTGGREQYF
TGTGCGTCGAGGACAGGGGGTAGGGAGCAGTACTTC
>TRBV9|NA|TRBJ1-4|15|NA
CASSAREGHWEKLFF
TGTGCCAGCAGCGCCAGGGAGGGCCACTGGGAAAAACTGTTTTTT
>TRBV5-4|NA|TRBJ1-5|15|once
CASSLGPNSNQPQHF
TGTGCCAGCAGCTTGGGGCCGAATAGCAATCAGCCCCAGCATTTT
>TRBV9|NA|TRBJ2-1|16|NA
CASSPGVSGSYNEQFF
TGTGCCAGCAGCCCAGGGGTCAGCGGCTCCTACAATGAGCAGTTCTTC
>TRBV7-6|TRBD2|TRBJ2-1|16|NA
CASSLDLAGGPHEQFF
TGTGCCAGCAGCTTGGATCTAGCGGGAGGGCCGCATGAGCAGTTCTTC
>TRBV24-1|TRBD2|TRBJ2-1|12|NA
CATSDRGVEQFF
TGTGCCACCAGTGACCGGGGGGTTGAGCAGTTCTTC
>TRBV4-3|NA|TRBJ1-6|17|NA
CASSQVSGIQMNSPLHF
TGCGCCAGCAGCCAAGTCTCAGGGATACAGATGAATTCACCCCTCCACTTT
>TRBV3-1/TRBV3-2|TRBD1|TRBJ1-6|17|NA
CASSPWTGITYNSPLHF
TGTGCCAGCAGCCCTTGGACAGGGATCACCTATAATTCACCCCTCCACTTT
>TRBV6-4|TRBD2|TRBJ2-1|15|NA
CASRREGLAGLEQFF
TGTGCCAGCAGAAGAGAGGGACTAGCGGGACTGGAGCAGTTCTTC
>TRBV5-1|TRBD2|TRBJ2-3|15|NA
CASSLTSGVTDTQYF
TGCGCCAGCAGCTTGACTAGCGGAGTCACAGATACGCAGTATTTT
>TRBV7-9|NA|TRBJ1-5|16|NA
CASSLGPRGSNQPQHF
TGTGCCAGCAGCTTGGGTCCCCGGGGTAGCAATCAGCCCCAGCATTTT
>TRBV7-3|TRBD1|TRBJ2-2|15|NA
CASSAGTGSIGELFF
TGTGCCAGCAGCGCCGGGACAGGGTCTATCGGGGAGCTGTTTTTT
>TRBV28|TRBD2|TRBJ2-3|15|NA
CASRRKTSVADTQYF
TGTGCCAGCAGACGCAAGACTAGCGTCGCAGATACGCAGTATTTT
>TRBV2|TRBD1|TRBJ2-6|16|NA
CAGRTGLNSGANVLTF
TGTGCCGGAAGGACAGGGCTCAACTCTGGGGCCAACGTCCTGACTTTC
>TRBV5-4|TRBD1|TRBJ2-1|17|NA
CASSSPYRGVGINEQFF
TGTGCCAGCAGCTCACCTTACAGGGGAGTGGGCATAAATGAGCAGTTCTTC
>TRBV5-1|NA|TRBJ1-3|14|NA
CASSANSPGNTIYF
TGCGCCAGCAGCGCAAACAGTCCTGGAAACACCATATATTTT
>TRBV5-6|NA|TRBJ1-6|16|NA
CASSDDGGGLYSPLHF
TGTGCCAGCAGCGACGACGGTGGGGGGTTATATTCACCCCTCCACTTT
>TRBV5-6|TRBD2|TRBJ2-7|16|NA
CASSLVGGVKVYEQYF
TGTGCCAGCAGCTTGGTCGGGGGGGTTAAAGTCTACGAGCAGTACTTC
>TRBV29-1|TRBD2|TRBJ2-1|12|NA
CSDRGLAGEQFF
TGCAGCGACAGGGGACTAGCGGGCGAGCAGTTCTTC
>TRBV4-2|NA|TRBJ1-2|15|NA
CASSHYRESYYGYTF
TGTGCCAGCAGCCATTACAGGGAAAGTTACTATGGCTACACCTTC
>TRBV5-3|NA|TRBJ1-3|17|NA
CARSFILPRRHRNTIYF
TGTGCCAGAAGCTTTATTCTTCCACGGAGGCACAGAAACACCATATATTTT
>TRBV7-2|NA|TRBJ2-4|18|NA
CASSSFGLTSSAKNIQYF
TGTGCCAGCAGCTCCTTCGGACTAACTTCTTCGGCCAAAAACATTCAGTACTTC
>TRBV5-4|TRBD1|TRBJ1-5|16|NA
CAEKIKRQGRNQPQHF
TGTGCCGAAAAAATAAAACGACAGGGTCGCAATCAGCCCCAGCATTTT
>TRBV20-1|NA|TRBJ2-1|15|NA
CSASTLVGVVNEQFF
TGCAGTGCTAGTACCCTAGTCGGGGTTGTCAATGAGCAGTTCTTC
>TRBV14|TRBD1|TRBJ1-2|17|NA
CASSQTTGTAPNYGYTF
TGTGCCAGCAGCCAGACTACCGGGACAGCCCCTAACTATGGCTACACCTTC
>TRBV6-5|NA|TRBJ1-6|14|once
CASALQGGNSPLHF
TGTGCCAGCGCGTTACAGGGAGGGAATTCACCCCTCCACTTT
>TRBV5-5|TRBD2|TRBJ2-7|15|NA
CASSSQVGGTYEQYF
TGTGCCAGCAGCTCCCAGGTGGGGGGGACCTACGAGCAGTACTTC
>TRBV6-1|NA|TRBJ1-6|14|few
CASSDSPEGSPLHF
TGTGCCAGCAGTGATAGCCCCGAGGGATCACCCCTCCACTTT
>TRBV5-6|NA|TRBJ2-3|14|NA
CASSPYGGRDTQYF
TGTGCCAGCAGCCCCTATGGGGGGAGAGATACGCAGTATTTT
>TRBV9|TRBD2|TRBJ2-1|17|once
CASSVDLGTSGIGEQFF
TGTGCCAGCAGCGTAGATCTTGGGACTAGCGGGATTGGTGAGCAGTTCTTC
>TRBV11-2|TRBD2|TRBJ2-7|17|once
CASSPEGGLAGAYEQYF
TGTGCCAGCAGCCCGGAAGGGGGACTAGCGGGAGCCTACGAGCAGTACTTC
>TRBV24-1|NA|TRBJ1-2|13|NA
CATSASANYGYTF
TGTGCCACCAGTGCTAGTGCTAACTATGGCTACACCTTC
>TRBV15|TRBD1|TRBJ2-5|18|NA
CATSRYKLTGGDQETQYF
TGTGCCACCAGCAGGTACAAATTAACAGGGGGAGATCAAGAGACCCAGTACTTC
>TRBV5-1|NA|TRBJ2-4|18|NA
CASSLAIQDARAKNIQYF
TGCGCCAGCAGCTTGGCCATACAGGACGCAAGAGCCAAAAACATTCAGTACTTC
>TRBV2|TRBD2|TRBJ2-3|14|NA
CASGRDWGTDTQYF
TGTGCCAGCGGGAGGGACTGGGGCACAGATACGCAGTATTTT